Here is one TCR beta chain with its context. The target antigen is unknown. The data are from a study of T cell repertoires in cytomegalovirus infection. Findings and limits, study-wide: The cumulative frequency of public TCR beta families identified carriers of CMV plus the relevant HLA.

TCRdb re-derived calls from the reads in MiXCR, one entry per CDR3 protein. The table records approximately 500,000 distinct CDR3 sequences, about 15% of them present only once. This TCR was sampled from a human donor in good health (CMV status not recorded). Some clones in this sample may be carry-over from other donors' samples. Sequencing input: CD8+ T cells from PBMCs.

CDR3 loop: CASSYSEQLSYEQYF. The CDR3 DNA is TGTGCCAGCAGTTACTCCGAACAGCTCTCCTACGAGCAGTACTTC. This sequence joins TRBV6-5 and TRBJ2-7; D is uncertain. V was shortened by 0 bases and J by 0 bases, with 9 bases between the two germline ends. The CDR3 sequence is 15 residues long. The germline CDR1 and CDR2 sequences are MNHEY and SVGAGI.